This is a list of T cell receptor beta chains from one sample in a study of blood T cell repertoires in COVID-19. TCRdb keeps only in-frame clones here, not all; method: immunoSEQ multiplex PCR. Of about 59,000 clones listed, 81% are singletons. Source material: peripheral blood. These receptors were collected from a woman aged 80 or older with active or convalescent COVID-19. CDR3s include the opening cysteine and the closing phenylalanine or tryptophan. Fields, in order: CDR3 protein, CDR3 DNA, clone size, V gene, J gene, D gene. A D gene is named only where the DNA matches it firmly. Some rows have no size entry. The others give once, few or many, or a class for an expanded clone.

CDR3: CASNYRGGQEAEAFF; DNA: TGTGCCAGTAACTATAGGGGAGGACAGGAGGCCGAAGCTTTCTTT; size: -; V: TRBV19; J: TRBJ1-1; D: TRBD1
CDR3: CASSQRTLGEGFNQPQHF; DNA: TGTGCCAGCTCACAAAGAACCCTCGGTGAGGGCTTCAATCAGCCCCAGCATTTT; size: -; V: TRBV18; J: TRBJ1-5; D: -
CDR3: CASSSGYEQYF; DNA: TGTGCCAGCAGTTCCGGCTACGAGCAGTACTTC; size: -; V: TRBV12-3/TRBV12-4; J: TRBJ2-7; D: -
CDR3: CATSDAGINSPLHF; DNA: TGTGCCACCAGTGATGCAGGGATTAATTCACCCCTCCACTTT; size: -; V: TRBV24-1; J: TRBJ1-6; D: -
CDR3: CASRFTGVFQSSPLHF; DNA: TGTGCCAGCCGATTTACAGGGGTCTTTCAGAGTTCACCCCTCCACTTT; size: -; V: TRBV28; J: TRBJ1-6; D: TRBD1
CDR3: CASSGLAEQYF; DNA: TGTGCCAGCAGTGGTTTGGCCGAGCAGTACTTC; size: once; V: TRBV28; J: TRBJ2-7; D: -
CDR3: CASSKGGQAGGYTF; DNA: TGTGCCAGCAGCAAAGGCGGACAGGCTGGCGGCTACACCTTC; size: -; V: TRBV21-1; J: TRBJ1-2; D: -
CDR3: CASSSEQGQPQHF; DNA: TGCGCCAGCAGCTCAGAACAGGGTCAGCCCCAGCATTTT; size: -; V: TRBV5-1; J: TRBJ1-5; D: -
CDR3: CASSFGTGSVTEAFF; DNA: TGTGCCAGCAGCTTCGGGACAGGGTCGGTCACTGAAGCTTTCTTT; size: -; V: TRBV3-1/TRBV3-2; J: TRBJ1-1; D: TRBD1
CDR3: CASTVSAGNTIYF; DNA: TGTGCCAGTACAGTTTCAGCTGGAAACACCATATATTTT; size: -; V: TRBV19; J: TRBJ1-3; D: -
CDR3: CASSLGVGGSYEQYF; DNA: TGTGCCAGCAGTTTAGGTGTAGGGGGCTCCTACGAGCAGTACTTC; size: once; V: TRBV28; J: TRBJ2-7; D: -
CDR3: CASSEAVVHYGYTF; DNA: TGTGCCAGCAGTGAAGCGGTAGTGCACTATGGCTACACCTTC; size: -; V: TRBV6-1; J: TRBJ1-2; D: -
CDR3: CAISQGVPPYEQYF; DNA: TGTGCCATCAGTCAGGGGGTTCCTCCCTACGAGCAGTACTTC; size: -; V: TRBV10-3; J: TRBJ2-7; D: TRBD1
CDR3: CASITVQGFPTPQHF; DNA: TGTGCCAGCATTACAGTACAGGGTTTCCCGACGCCCCAGCATTTT; size: -; V: TRBV3-1/TRBV3-2; J: TRBJ1-5; D: -
CDR3: CASSVEPPGFKDTQYF; DNA: TGTGCCAGCAGCGTAGAACCCCCAGGGTTCAAGGATACGCAGTATTTT; size: few; V: TRBV9; J: TRBJ2-3; D: -
CDR3: CASSLWGLTEAFF; DNA: TGTGCCAGCAGTTTATGGGGGCTTACTGAAGCTTTCTTT; size: -; V: TRBV12-3/TRBV12-4; J: TRBJ1-1; D: -
CDR3: CASSPKVPNEQYF; DNA: TGTGCCAGCAGTCCTAAAGTTCCGAACGAGCAGTACTTC; size: -; V: TRBV28; J: TRBJ2-7; D: -
CDR3: CASSYSHPAGGYTF; DNA: TGTGCCAGCAGTTACTCGCACCCCGCGGGGGGCTACACCTTC; size: -; V: TRBV6-2/TRBV6-3; J: TRBJ1-2; D: -
CDR3: CASSQDPFRDTEAFF; DNA: TGCGCCAGCAGCCAAGATCCATTCAGGGACACTGAAGCTTTCTTT; size: -; V: TRBV4-3; J: TRBJ1-1; D: -
CDR3: CASSFHPRDRGYEQYF; DNA: TGTGCCAGCAGTTTCCATCCTCGGGACAGGGGCTACGAGCAGTACTTC; size: few; V: TRBV2; J: TRBJ2-7; D: TRBD1
CDR3: CASETSGGGYEQYF; DNA: TGTGCCAGCGAGACTAGCGGGGGGGGTTACGAGCAGTACTTC; size: few; V: TRBV28; J: TRBJ2-7; D: TRBD2
CDR3: CASSLTGKTYEQYF; DNA: TGTGCCAGCAGTTTAACAGGAAAGACCTACGAGCAGTACTTC; size: -; V: TRBV28; J: TRBJ2-7; D: -
CDR3: CASSFDRLNTEAFF; DNA: TGTGCCAGCAGCTTTGACAGACTGAACACTGAAGCTTTCTTT; size: -; V: TRBV7-9; J: TRBJ1-1; D: -
CDR3: CASSQSSGGAYEQYF; DNA: TGCGCCAGCAGCCAATCTAGCGGGGGGGCGTACGAGCAGTACTTC; size: -; V: TRBV5-1; J: TRBJ2-7; D: TRBD2